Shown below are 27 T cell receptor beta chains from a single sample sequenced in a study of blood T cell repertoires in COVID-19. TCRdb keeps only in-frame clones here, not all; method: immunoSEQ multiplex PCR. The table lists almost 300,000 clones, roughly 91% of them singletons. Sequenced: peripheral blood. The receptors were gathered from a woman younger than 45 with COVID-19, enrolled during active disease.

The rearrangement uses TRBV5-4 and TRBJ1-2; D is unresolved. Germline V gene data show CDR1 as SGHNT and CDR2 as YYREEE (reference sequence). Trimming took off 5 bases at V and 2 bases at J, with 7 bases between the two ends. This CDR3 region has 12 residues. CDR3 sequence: CASRTENYGYTF. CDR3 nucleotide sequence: TGTGCCAGCAGAACCGAGAACTATGGCTACACCTTC.

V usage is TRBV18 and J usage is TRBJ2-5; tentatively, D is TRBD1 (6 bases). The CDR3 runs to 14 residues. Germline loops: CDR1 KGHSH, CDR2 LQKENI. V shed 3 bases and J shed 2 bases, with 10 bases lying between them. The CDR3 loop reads CASSPTGLQETQYF. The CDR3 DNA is TGTGCCAGCTCACCTACAGGGTTACAAGAGACCCAGTACTTC.

CDR3 sequence: CASSQVEGLHGGNTIYF. DNA for the CDR3: TGTGCCAGCAGCCAAGTCGAGGGCCTGCACGGTGGGAACACCATATATTTT. V and J are TRBV3-1 (or the pseudogene TRBV3-2) and TRBJ1-3; D call uncertain. The CDR3 is 17 amino acids. V lost 1 base, J lost 7 bases, and 20 bases lay in between. Germline lookup yields CDR1 LGHDT and CDR2 YNNKEL (reference sequence).

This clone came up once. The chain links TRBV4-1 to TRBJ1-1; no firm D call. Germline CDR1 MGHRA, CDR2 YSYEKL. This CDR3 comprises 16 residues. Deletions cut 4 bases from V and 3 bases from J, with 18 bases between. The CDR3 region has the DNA TGCGCCAGCAGCCTTTTGAAAGTTCCGAGGGACACTGAAGCTTTCTTT. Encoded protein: CASSLLKVPRDTEAFF.

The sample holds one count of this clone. CDR3 bases: TGTGCCAGCGCCGGACAGGGCTCCTACGAGCAGTACTTC. Its translation: CASAGQGSYEQYF. V usage is TRBV19 and J usage is TRBJ2-7; 8 nucleotides match TRBD1. The trim removed 9 bases at V and 0 bases at J, leaving 4 bases unmatched. The CDR3 is made up of 13 amino acids. Germline-derived CDR1 and CDR2 are LNHDA and SQIVND (reference sequence).

CDR3 sequence (DNA): TGTGCCAGCAGTGTGAAGCGGGGGGGCGTTGAAAAGACCCAGTACTTC. Translation: CASSVKRGGVEKTQYF. The chain links TRBV2 to TRBJ2-5; TRBD2 matches 10 bases. V was pared by 4 bases and J by 6 bases, with 11 bases of the junction left unmatched. The CDR3 consists of 16 residues. The V gene's germline CDR1 is SNHLY and CDR2 FYNNEI.

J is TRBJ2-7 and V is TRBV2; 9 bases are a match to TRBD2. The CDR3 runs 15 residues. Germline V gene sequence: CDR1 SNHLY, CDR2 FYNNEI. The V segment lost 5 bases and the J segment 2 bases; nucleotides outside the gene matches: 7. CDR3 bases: TGTGCCAGCAGTTCGAGCGGGGGGCCTCCCTACGAGCAGTACTTC. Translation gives CASSSSGGPPYEQYF.

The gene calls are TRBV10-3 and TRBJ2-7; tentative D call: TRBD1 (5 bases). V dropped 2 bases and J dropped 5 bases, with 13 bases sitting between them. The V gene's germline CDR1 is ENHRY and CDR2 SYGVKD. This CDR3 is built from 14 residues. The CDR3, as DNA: TGTGCCATCAGTGAGGCAGGGCTCACCGACGAGCAGTACTTC. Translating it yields CAISEAGLTDEQYF.

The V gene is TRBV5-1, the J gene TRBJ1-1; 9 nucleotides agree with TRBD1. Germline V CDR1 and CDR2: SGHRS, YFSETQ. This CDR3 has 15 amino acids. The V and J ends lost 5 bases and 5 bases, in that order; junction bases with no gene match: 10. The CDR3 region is CASRSFTGGSTEAFF. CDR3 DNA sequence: TGCGCCAGCAGATCTTTTACAGGGGGCAGTACTGAAGCTTTCTTT.

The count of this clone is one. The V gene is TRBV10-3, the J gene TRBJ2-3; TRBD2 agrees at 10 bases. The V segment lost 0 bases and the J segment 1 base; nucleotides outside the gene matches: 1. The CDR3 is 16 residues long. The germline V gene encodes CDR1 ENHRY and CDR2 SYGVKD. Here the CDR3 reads CAISESSGGGTDTQYF. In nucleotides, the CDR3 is TGTGCCATCAGTGAGTCCAGCGGGGGGGGCACAGATACGCAGTATTTT.

This CDR3 is CASSFRVALTEAFF. In nucleotides, the CDR3 is TGTGCCAGCAGTTTCAGGGTGGCCCTCACTGAAGCTTTCTTT. J is TRBJ1-1 and V is TRBV27, with a tentative D call TRBD1 (5 bases). This CDR3 has 14 residues. Trimming removed 3 bases at V and 4 bases at J, with 12 bases between. Germline CDR1 is MNHEY and CDR2 is SMNVEV (reference sequence).

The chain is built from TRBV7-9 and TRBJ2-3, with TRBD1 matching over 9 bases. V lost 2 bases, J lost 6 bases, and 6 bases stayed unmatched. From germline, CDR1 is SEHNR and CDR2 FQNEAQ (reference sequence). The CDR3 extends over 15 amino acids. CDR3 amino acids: CASSLTGQGYDTQYF. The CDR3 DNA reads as TGTGCCAGCAGCTTAACGGGACAGGGTTACGATACGCAGTATTTT.

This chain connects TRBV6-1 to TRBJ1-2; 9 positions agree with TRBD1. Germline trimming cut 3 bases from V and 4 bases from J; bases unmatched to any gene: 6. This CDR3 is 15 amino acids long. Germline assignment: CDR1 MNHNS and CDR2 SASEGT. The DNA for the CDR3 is TGTGCCAGCAGTGAGAGAGGGACAGGGTCCTATGGCTACACCTTC. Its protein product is CASSERGTGSYGYTF.

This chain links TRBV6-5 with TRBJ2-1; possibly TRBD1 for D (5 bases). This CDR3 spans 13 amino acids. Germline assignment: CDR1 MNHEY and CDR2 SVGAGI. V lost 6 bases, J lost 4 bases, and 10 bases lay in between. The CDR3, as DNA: TGTGCCAGCAGCAGGGTCCGATACAATGAGCAGTTCTTC. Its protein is CASSRVRYNEQFF.

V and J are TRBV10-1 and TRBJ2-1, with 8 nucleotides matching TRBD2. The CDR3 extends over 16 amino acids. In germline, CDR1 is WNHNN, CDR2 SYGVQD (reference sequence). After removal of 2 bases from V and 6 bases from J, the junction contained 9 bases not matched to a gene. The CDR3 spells CASSENPGGAFNEQFF. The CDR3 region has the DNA TGCGCCAGCAGTGAGAATCCCGGGGGGGCCTTCAATGAGCAGTTCTTC.

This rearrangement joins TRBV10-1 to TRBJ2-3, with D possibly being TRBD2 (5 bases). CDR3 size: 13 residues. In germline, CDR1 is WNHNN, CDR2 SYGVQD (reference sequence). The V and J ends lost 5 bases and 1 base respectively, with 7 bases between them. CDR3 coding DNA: TGCGCCAGCAGTATCGGGGGCACAGATACGCAGTATTTT. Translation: CASSIGGTDTQYF.

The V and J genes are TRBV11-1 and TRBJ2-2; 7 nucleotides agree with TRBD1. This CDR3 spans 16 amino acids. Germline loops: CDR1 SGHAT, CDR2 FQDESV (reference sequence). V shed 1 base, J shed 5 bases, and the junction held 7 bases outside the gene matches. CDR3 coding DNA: TGTGCCAGCAGCTTAGTCCCAGGGACAGTAACCGGGGAGCTGTTTTTT. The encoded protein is CASSLVPGTVTGELFF.

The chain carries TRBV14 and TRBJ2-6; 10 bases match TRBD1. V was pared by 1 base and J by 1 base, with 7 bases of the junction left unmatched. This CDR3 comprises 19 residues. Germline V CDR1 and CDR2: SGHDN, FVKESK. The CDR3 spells CASSQARDRGSSGANVLTF. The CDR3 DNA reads TGTGCCAGCAGCCAAGCACGGGACAGGGGAAGTTCTGGGGCCAACGTCCTGACTTTC. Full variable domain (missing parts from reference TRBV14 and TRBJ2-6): EAGVTQFPSHSVIEKGQTVTLRCDPISGHDNLYWYRRVMGKEIKFLLHFVKESKQDESGMPNNRFLAERTGGTYSTLKVQPAELEDSGVYFCASSQARDRGSSGANVLTFGAGSRLTVL.

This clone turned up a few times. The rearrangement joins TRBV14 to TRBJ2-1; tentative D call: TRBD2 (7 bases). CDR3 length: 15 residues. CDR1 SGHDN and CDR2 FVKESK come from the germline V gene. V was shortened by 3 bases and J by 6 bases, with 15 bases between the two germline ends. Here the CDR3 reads CASSQLMGGPNEQFF. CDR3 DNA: TGTGCCAGCAGCCAGCTTATGGGGGGGCCCAATGAGCAGTTCTTC.

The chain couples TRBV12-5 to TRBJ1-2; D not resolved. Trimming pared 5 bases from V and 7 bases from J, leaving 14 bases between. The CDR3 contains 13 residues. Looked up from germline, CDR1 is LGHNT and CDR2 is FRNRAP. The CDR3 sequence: CASGPLPTGGYTF. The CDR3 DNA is TGTGCTAGTGGTCCACTCCCTACCGGTGGCTACACCTTC.

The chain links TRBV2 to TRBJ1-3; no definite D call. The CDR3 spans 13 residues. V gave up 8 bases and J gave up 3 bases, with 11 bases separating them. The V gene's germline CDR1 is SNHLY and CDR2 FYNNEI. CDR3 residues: CASSGILGNTIYF. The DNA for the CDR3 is TGTGCCAGCTCCGGGATCCTTGGAAACACCATATATTTT.

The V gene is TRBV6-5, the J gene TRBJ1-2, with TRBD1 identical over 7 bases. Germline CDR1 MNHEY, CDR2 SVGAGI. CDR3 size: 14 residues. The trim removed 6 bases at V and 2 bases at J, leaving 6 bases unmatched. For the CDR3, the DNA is TGTGCCAGCAGCGGAGGGGGCGGAAACTATGGCTACACCTTC. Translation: CASSGGGGNYGYTF.

The CDR3 loop reads CASRVTEILNSPLHF. The CDR3 coding sequence is TGTGCCAGCAGGGTAACGGAGATCCTAAATTCACCCCTCCACTTT. The chain is built from TRBV6-5 and TRBJ1-6; D not certain. The V gene's germline CDR1 is MNHEY and CDR2 SVGAGI. V lost 6 bases, J lost 7 bases, and 16 bases lay in between. CDR3 length equals 15 residues.

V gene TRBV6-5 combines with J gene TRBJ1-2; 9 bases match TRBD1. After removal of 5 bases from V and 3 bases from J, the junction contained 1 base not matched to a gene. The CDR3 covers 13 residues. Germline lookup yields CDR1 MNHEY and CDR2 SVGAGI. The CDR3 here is CASSRTGDYGYTF. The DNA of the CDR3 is TGTGCCAGCAGTCGGACAGGGGACTATGGCTACACCTTC.

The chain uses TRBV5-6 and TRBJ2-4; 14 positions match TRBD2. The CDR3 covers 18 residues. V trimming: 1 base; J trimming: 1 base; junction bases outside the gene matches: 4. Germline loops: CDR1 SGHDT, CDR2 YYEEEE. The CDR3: CASSLLGLAGDAKNIQYF. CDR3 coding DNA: TGTGCCAGCAGCTTGTTGGGACTAGCGGGGGATGCCAAAAACATTCAGTACTTC.

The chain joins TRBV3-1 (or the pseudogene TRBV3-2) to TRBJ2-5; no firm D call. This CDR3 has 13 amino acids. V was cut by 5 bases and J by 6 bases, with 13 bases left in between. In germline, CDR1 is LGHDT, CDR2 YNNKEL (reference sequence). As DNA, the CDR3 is TGTGCCAGCAGCTGGGCAGCATATCAGACCCAGTACTTC. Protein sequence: CASSWAAYQTQYF.

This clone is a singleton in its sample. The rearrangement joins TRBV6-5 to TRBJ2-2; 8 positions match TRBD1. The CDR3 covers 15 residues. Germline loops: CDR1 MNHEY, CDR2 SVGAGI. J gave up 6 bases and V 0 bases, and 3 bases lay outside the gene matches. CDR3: CASSYSTGDPGELFF. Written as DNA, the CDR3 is TGTGCCAGCAGTTACTCGACAGGGGATCCCGGGGAGCTGTTTTTT.